Listed below are T cell receptor beta chains from one sample, sequenced in a study of shared clonotypes between healthy human individuals. Profiled with immunoSEQ multiplex PCR; TCRdb holds only in-frame clones, not every one. This sample yields some 2,000,000 clones, of which 90% to 95% are seen a single time; roughly 0.13% belongs to the top ten. Material for sequencing was naive CD4+ T cells sorted from blood. The receptors were gathered from a man younger than 35 in good health. Each CDR3 is given with its conserved first and last residue. Each record gives: clone size, D gene, J gene, V gene, CDR3 DNA, CDR3 protein. The D gene is left open where the match is weak. A clone size is listed for some rows: how often the clone was seen (once, few, many), or a class if it is expanded.

>NA|NA|TRBJ2-1|TRBV5-1
TGCGCCAGCAGCTCACAGGGATACAATGAGCAGTTCTTC
CASSSQGYNEQFF
>NA|NA|TRBJ1-2|TRBV30
TGTGCCTGGGTCCAGAGGGATGGCTACACCTTC
CAWVQRDGYTF
>NA|TRBD1|TRBJ1-2|TRBV11-2
TGTGCCAGCAGCTTAATTCGACAGGGGGATGGCTACACCTTC
CASSLIRQGDGYTF
>NA|NA|TRBJ1-4|TRBV6-6
TGTGCCAGCAGTTACACGGGGGTCTACGAAAAACTGTTTTTT
CASSYTGVYEKLFF
>NA|NA|TRBJ2-3|TRBV20-1
TGCAGTGGAGCGTTCACAGATACGCAGTATTTT
CSGAFTDTQYF
>NA|TRBD1|TRBJ1-1|TRBV28
TGTGCCAGCAGTTTGGGACAGTACACTGAAGCTTTCTTT
CASSLGQYTEAFF
>NA|NA|TRBJ2-7|TRBV6-6
TGTGCCAGCACCTTACTAGAAGGGTTAGCTGAGCAGTACTTC
CASTLLEGLAEQYF
>NA|NA|TRBJ2-7|TRBV5-2
TGTGCCAGCAGCCCCCAAGGTGGCTACGAGCAGTACTTC
CASSPQGGYEQYF
>NA|TRBD1|TRBJ2-2|TRBV5-1
TGCGCCAGCAGCCTCCTGGACAGGGGCACCGGGGAGCTGTTTTTT
CASSLLDRGTGELFF
>NA|TRBD2|TRBJ2-1|TRBV4-1
TGCGCCAGCAGCCAAGATCCAGCGGGGGCCTACAATGAGCAGTTCTTC
CASSQDPAGAYNEQFF
>NA|TRBD2|TRBJ2-3|TRBV7-2
TGTGCCAGCAGCTTAACAGCGGGAGAAACAGATACGCAGTATTTT
CASSLTAGETDTQYF
>NA|TRBD2|TRBJ2-1|TRBV12-5
TGTGCTAGTGGTTTACGACTAGCGGACAACTCCTACAATGAGCAGTTCTTC
CASGLRLADNSYNEQFF
>NA|NA|TRBJ1-1|TRBV5-5
TGTGCCAGCAGCTTGCAGCCGATCGGCACTGAAGCTTTCTTT
CASSLQPIGTEAFF
>NA|NA|TRBJ2-7|TRBV7-9
TGTGCCAGCAGCTTACCCGGGACAGGCGGGGGTTCCTTC
CASSLPGTGGGSF
>NA|NA|TRBJ2-7|TRBV7-2
TGTGCCAGCAGGTGGACAGTGTCGAGCTCCTACGAGCAGTACTTC
CASRWTVSSSYEQYF
>NA|NA|TRBJ2-7|TRBV5-1
TGCGCCAGCAGCAGACCGGAGGGGGGCTACGAGCAGTACTTC
CASSRPEGGYEQYF
>NA|NA|TRBJ1-1|TRBV28
TGTGCCAGCAGTCTCGACAGCGTTGAAGCTTTCTTT
CASSLDSVEAFF
>NA|TRBD1|TRBJ2-3|TRBV9
TGTGCCAGCAGCAGAGACAGGGGCGGCACAGATACGCAGTATTTT
CASSRDRGGTDTQYF
>NA|TRBD1|TRBJ1-5|TRBV6-7
TGTGCCAACACGGACAGGGTTACTCTTCAGCCCCAGCATTTT
CANTDRVTLQPQHF
>NA|NA|TRBJ2-5|TRBV5-1
TGCGCCAGCAGCGGCGATGGGGCAGGCAACCAAGAGACCCAGTACTTC
CASSGDGAGNQETQYF
>NA|TRBD1|TRBJ2-2|TRBV5-1
TGCGCCAGCAGCTTCAGGGGGCATGACACCGGGGAGCTGTTTTTT
CASSFRGHDTGELFF
>NA|NA|TRBJ2-7|TRBV9
TGTGCCAGCAGCGTAGCTAGTACAGGGCGGTACGAGCAGTACTTC
CASSVASTGRYEQYF
>NA|NA|TRBJ1-3|TRBV7-2
TGTGCCAGCAGCCCTGGCTCTGGAAACACCATATATTTT
CASSPGSGNTIYF
>NA|NA|TRBJ2-5|TRBV5-1
TGCGCCAGCAGCTCATCCCCCCAAGAGACCCAGTACTTC
CASSSSPQETQYF
>NA|TRBD1|TRBJ2-7|TRBV7-9
TGTGCCAGCAGCTTAGCGGGACAGTCCTACGAGCAGTACTTC
CASSLAGQSYEQYF
>NA|NA|TRBJ1-3|TRBV2
TGTGCCAGCCTACAGACACCGAACTCTGGAAACACCATATATTTT
CASLQTPNSGNTIYF
>NA|TRBD1|TRBJ2-7|TRBV6-5
TGTGCCAGCAGTTATTCAAACAGGGGCCTCTACGAGCAGTACTTC
CASSYSNRGLYEQYF
>NA|NA|TRBJ1-1|TRBV30
TGTGCCTGGAGGGGAGTGAACACTGAAGCTTTCTTT
CAWRGVNTEAFF
>NA|NA|TRBJ2-7|TRBV18
TGTGCCAGCTCACCGGCAGGGTTGAGCGAAGAGCAGTACTTC
CASSPAGLSEEQYF
>NA|TRBD2|TRBJ2-5|TRBV7-2
TGTGCCAGCAGCAGTAGCGGGAGAGGGGAGACCCAGTACTTC
CASSSSGRGETQYF
>few|TRBD2|TRBJ2-2|TRBV25-1
TGTGCCAGCAGGGTAGCGGGGGTTGGAACCGGGGAGCTGTTTTTT
CASRVAGVGTGELFF